Detailed here is one T cell receptor beta chain. This clone was counted a single time. The antigen this receptor binds is unknown. No much larger clone is present one base from it, and per-base qualities are unavailable. The record originates from a study of cytomegalovirus exposure and HLA in healthy donors (dated by TCRdb to about 2017). Background on the whole study: In an earlier analysis of about 560 of the donors, roughly 300 Gb of sequence data and 90 million to 120 million unique TCR beta sequences from roughly 180 million T cells were reported. About 320 gigabases of sequencing data and tens of millions of unique TCR sequences were included in an early release covering around 600 HLA-typed donors. Of the approximately 370 genotyped donors, 80% to 90% were placed in the genetic ancestry cluster associated with self-reported Caucasian donors. The study was designed to test whether signatures of past pathogen exposure could be identified by cataloging public T cell receptors. Using immunosequencing, the study profiled T cell repertoires from about 610 subjects and related those repertoires to cytomegalovirus serostatus. Besides the first cohort of hundreds of subjects, a separate validation cohort made up of 120 or so different subjects was used. To predict cytomegalovirus infection status, the study brought together high-throughput TCR immunosequencing, statistical association of individual TCRs with disease status, and machine learning. A later analysis re-examined previously published TCR beta repertoires from about 670 donors and added high-resolution HLA genotyping to investigate patterns of TCR occurrence. In the later analysis, no new phenotypic data were used to find candidate immune exposures; instead, reliance was placed on TCR beta sequences and their occurrence across donors. To decide whether each TCR beta V gene segment behaved as functional or pseudogenic, an earlier analysis of nearly 600 of the donors relied on high-throughput TCR beta sequencing. Alongside the repertoire data, information on donor age, sex, ethnicity and CMV serostatus was compiled. Genome-wide SNP genotypes for about 60% of the roughly 700 donors were used in a later genetic analysis, which treated that subset as a discovery cohort. All discovery cohort repertoires had been generated on a single sequencing platform. HLA typing included class I and class II loci at four-digit resolution. The number of typed donors differed by locus: roughly 629-640 for A, B, C, DRB1 and DQB1; 500 to 550 for DQA1; some 590 for DPA1; and 400 to 480 for DPB1. A handful of DR-DQ haplotypes were handled as single units for association and clustering because linkage in the cohort was strong. Among roughly 400 genotyped donors of the cohort, an average of around 240,000 unique TCR beta nucleotide sequences were sequenced per donor, around 20% of them non-productive.

In total, fewer than 750 healthy bone marrow donors made up the cohort. At the time of sampling, every cohort member was nominally healthy, though immune exposures that went unrecorded were likely present. The donor was CMV seronegative and was included in the group of over 300 seronegative cohort members. A peripheral blood sample was provided by each donor, and peripheral blood mononuclear cells were used for TCR beta sequencing. The Qiagen DNeasy Blood Extraction Kit was used to extract genomic DNA from the blood cell samples. Library preparation used the immunoSEQ multiplex PCR assay. For the multiplex PCR, a mixture combining 60 forward primers for TCR Vbeta segments and 13 reverse primers for TCR Jbeta segments was used. Amplification of the CDR3 region of rearranged TCR beta genes was performed with a multiplex PCR assay on genomic DNA. The amplified TCR beta libraries were sequenced on the Illumina HiSeq System as 87-base-pair reads. Processing in the source paper ran as follows. Across the 500 to 700 repertoires, a later analysis counted 78 million or so unique TCR beta chains, 8.5 million to 12 million of which were shared by at least two donors. Raw reads were error-corrected and collapsed into unique sequences with a nearest-neighbor algorithm that merged closely related sequences to remove PCR and sequencing errors. To assign V, D and J gene segments, CDR3 sequences were aligned to IMGT reference sequences. For a sequence to be retained, at least a six-nucleotide match to both a V gene segment and a J gene segment was required. Rearrangements were classified as productive when the CDR3 lacked stop codons and remained in frame with V and J, and all other rearrangements were classified as non-productive. Following IMGT convention, CDR3 was defined as the stretch from the second conserved V-encoded cysteine up to the conserved J-encoded phenylalanine. Sequences without an unambiguous match to a single V gene segment were excluded from the earlier analysis of about 600 of the donors. An earlier analysis of over 450 of the donors classified V segments as functional when productive rearrangements were above 56.7% and as segregating when the standard deviation between donors was above 5%. A statistical classification framework was built for diagnosing cytomegalovirus status from the catalog of TCR beta chain sequences. In a later analysis, V and J genes were assigned by comparing TCR nucleotide sequences against IMGT/GENE-DB human TR gene sequences. A later analysis assigned CDR3 sequences and most-parsimonious VDJ recombination scenarios with the TCRdist pipeline. A later analysis defined each TCR beta chain by its CDR3 amino acid sequence plus V-gene family, and excluded reads lacking a unique V-gene family. In a later analysis, 450 to 600 highly shared, low-generation-probability nucleotide sequences were removed to address suspected cross-contamination and a sequencing artifact. For each public chain, a later analysis derived a clonal expansion index from normalized ranks of inferred template counts within each repertoire. Generation probabilities in a later analysis came from a VDJ recombination model fitted to out-of-frame rearrangements, and those results were checked against IGoR. In a later analysis, hypergeometric tests were used to score TCR-TCR, TCR-HLA and TCR-CMV co-occurrence, with a repertoire-size bias correction applied to TCR pairs. In a later analysis, false discovery rates were estimated by permuting HLA or CMV assignments 20 times. A later analysis grouped co-occurring TCRs with DBSCAN, adding TCRdist sequence similarity when clustering within HLA-allele-positive subsets. Repertoires with fewer than 30,000 or more than 120,000 public chains, plus five repertoires with anomalous nucleotide sharing, were excluded from co-occurrence clustering. This immuneACCESS table, as held by TCRdb, lists in-frame sequences with V and J called but not all clones. Of the missing ones, under half trace to an unresolved V gene in checked studies; the others have no known cause. V and J calls and clone size come straight from that table; D and trimming were deduced from the DNA. The sample has roughly 150,000 clones on record, 80% to 85% of them singletons. The ten biggest clones cover more than 0.85% of the sample.

On the study overall, not on this receptor specifically: In a later genetic analysis, a missense DCLRE1C variant was associated with V-gene and J-gene trimming of TCR beta chains, and the association was replicated in an independent cohort. The study gave a list of over 150 TCR beta chains associated with cytomegalovirus. In both the original and validation cohorts, the classifier was reported to diagnose cytomegalovirus status with high specificity and sensitivity. A later analysis associated roughly 17,000 TCR beta sequences with specific HLA alleles at a false discovery rate of 0.05. A further reported finding was that TCR beta sequences accurately predicted the HLA-A and HLA-B alleles for most subjects in the first cohort. Most TCR sequences were seen in very few donors, while some public TCRs were found in many individuals. In vitro tests confirmed that three of the cytomegalovirus-associated TCR beta chains recognize cytomegalovirus antigens. The only immune exposure information available for the cohort was CMV serostatus. HLA typing was unavailable for some donors at each locus, so association tests used only the typed subset. Compared with the 666-donor mean, donors in an Asian-associated ancestry cluster had fewer N-insertions in productive TCRs, according to a later genetic analysis. Several of the top co-occurrence clusters appeared to be linked to parvovirus B19, influenza, CMV and Epstein-Barr virus, according to a later analysis. Linkage disequilibrium might explain the correlated functional status among segregating V segments, but an unknown experimental factor could not be ruled out. The cohort was sequenced for TCR beta chains only, and without alpha or paired-chain data the features that could be detected were limited. In a later analysis, most CMV-associated TCR beta chains were found to appear HLA-restricted, with HLA associations seemingly driven largely by CMV exposure. According to a later analysis, TCR association rates differed among HLA loci, with DRB1 alleles showing the most associated TCRs and HLA-C alleles showing the fewest. A later analysis found that HLA-associated TCR beta chains were more clonally expanded and had lower generation probabilities than equally common non-associated chains. Some IMGT-functional V segments, including TRBV6-2 and TRBV6-3, could not be distinguished by the 87-base-pair reads and were therefore excluded. Roughly uniform sequencing depth across donors was assumed in presence/absence analyses, although this assumption may not hold. Assigning TCR associations to individual alleles was difficult when HLA alleles, especially DR and DQ, strongly co-occurred. The authors suggested that the approach could potentially be generalized to other disease states and immunological phenotypes. Around 16 rarely observed V segments, including chromosome 9 orphons, were excluded from the earlier analysis of several hundred of the donors because counts were too low. Broadly in line with IMGT annotations, most TCR beta V segments showed up in productive rearrangements about 87% or about 30% of the time in an earlier analysis of roughly 590 of the donors. A group of highly shared sequence variants was considered likely to be a technical artifact of the sequencing pipeline.

CDR3 length: 17 amino acids, cysteine to phenylalanine. CDR3 DNA is the only sequence kept; it has 51 bases, read in frame from the first base. CDR1 is given as SGHVS and CDR2 as FQNEAQ, both from the germline V gene. V lost 1 base and J lost 2 bases, and the count of bases not matched to a germline gene is 7. The sequence derives from a man aged 25-45 years in good health and CMV-seronegative. The rearrangement combines TRBV7-8 with TRBJ2-2, and TRBD2 aligns with 7 junction nucleotides. The source material was PBMCs. The nucleotide sequence is TGTGCCAGCAGCTTAGTTTCCGGGAGGATTAACACCGGGGAGCTGTTTTTT. Its translation is CASSLVSGRINTGELFF. The reference TRBV7-8 and TRBJ2-2 proteins fill in what lies around the CDR3, so the full variable domain reads GAGVSQSPRYKVAKRGQDVALRCDPISGHVSLFWYQQALGQGPEFLTYFQNEAQLDKSGLPSDRFFAERPEGSVSTLKIQRTQQEDSAVYLCASSLVSGRINTGELFFGEGSRLTVL.